This TCR beta chain originates from a study of PD-L1 blockade in urothelial cancer. The time point denotes: peripheral blood 6 weeks after treatment start. This clone was counted a few times. CDR3 length: 15 amino acids. Trimming took 6 bases from V and 1 from J, leaving 15 bases between them. Germline assignment: CDR1 MNHEY and CDR2 SVGAGI. Produced via immunoSEQ multiplex PCR; TCRdb's table is partial and in-frame only. Here the sample spans about 43,000 clones, around 82% being singletons. The chain couples TRBV6-5 to TRBJ1-1, with a possible D match to TRBD1 (6 bases). The sample in question was PBMCs, obtained around atezolizumab (anti-PD-L1) treatment. This sequence was found in a man in his 60s with urothelial cancer. This CDR3 reads CASRPGQLQNTEAFF. The CDR3 coding sequence is TGTGCCAGCAGGCCCGGACAGCTCCAGAACACTGAAGCTTTCTTT.